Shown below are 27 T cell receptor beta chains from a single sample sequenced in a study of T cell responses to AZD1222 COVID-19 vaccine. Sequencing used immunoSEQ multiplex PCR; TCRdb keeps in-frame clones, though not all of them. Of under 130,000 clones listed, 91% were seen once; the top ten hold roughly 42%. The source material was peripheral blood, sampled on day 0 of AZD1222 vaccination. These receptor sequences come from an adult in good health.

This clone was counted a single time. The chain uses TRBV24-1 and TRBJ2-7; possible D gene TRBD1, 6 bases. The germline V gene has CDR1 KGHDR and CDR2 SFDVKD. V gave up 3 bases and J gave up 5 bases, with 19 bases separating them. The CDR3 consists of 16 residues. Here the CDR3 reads CATSDSSTGSRNEQYF. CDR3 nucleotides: TGTGCCACCAGTGATAGTTCCACAGGGAGTCGGAACGAGCAGTACTTC.

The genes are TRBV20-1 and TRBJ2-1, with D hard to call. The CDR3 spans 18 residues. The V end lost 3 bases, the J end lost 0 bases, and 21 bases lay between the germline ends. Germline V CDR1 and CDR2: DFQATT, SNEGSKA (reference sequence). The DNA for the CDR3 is TGCAGTGCTAGTCCGATTGGGTTGTACCCTAGCTCCTACAATGAGCAGTTCTTC. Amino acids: CSASPIGLYPSSYNEQFF.

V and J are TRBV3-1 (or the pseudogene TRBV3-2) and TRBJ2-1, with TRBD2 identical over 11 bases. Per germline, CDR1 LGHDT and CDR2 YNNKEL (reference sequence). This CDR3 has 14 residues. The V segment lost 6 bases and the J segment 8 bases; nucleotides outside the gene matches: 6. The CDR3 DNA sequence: TGTGCCAGCAGACTTACTAGCGGGAGCCATGAGCAGTTCTTC. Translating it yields CASRLTSGSHEQFF.

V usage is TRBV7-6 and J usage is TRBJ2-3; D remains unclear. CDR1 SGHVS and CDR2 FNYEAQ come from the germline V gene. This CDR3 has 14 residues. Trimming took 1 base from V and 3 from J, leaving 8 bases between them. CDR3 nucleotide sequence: TGTGCCAGCAGCTTAGGCCTCAGTACAGATACGCAGTATTTT. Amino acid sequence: CASSLGLSTDTQYF.

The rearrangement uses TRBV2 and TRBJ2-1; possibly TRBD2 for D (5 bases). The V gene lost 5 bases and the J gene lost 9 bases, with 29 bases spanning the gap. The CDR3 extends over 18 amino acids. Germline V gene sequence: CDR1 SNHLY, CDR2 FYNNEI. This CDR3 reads CASSLQYGGLPGHSEQFF. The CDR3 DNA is TGTGCCAGCAGTTTACAGTACGGAGGACTCCCGGGTCACAGTGAGCAGTTCTTC.

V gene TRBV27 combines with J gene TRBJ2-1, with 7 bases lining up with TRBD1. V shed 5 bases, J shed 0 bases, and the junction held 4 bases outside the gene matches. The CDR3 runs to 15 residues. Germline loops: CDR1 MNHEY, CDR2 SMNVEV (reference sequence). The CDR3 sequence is CASSLGQISYNEQFF. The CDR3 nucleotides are TGTGCCAGCAGTCTGGGACAGATCTCCTACAATGAGCAGTTCTTC.

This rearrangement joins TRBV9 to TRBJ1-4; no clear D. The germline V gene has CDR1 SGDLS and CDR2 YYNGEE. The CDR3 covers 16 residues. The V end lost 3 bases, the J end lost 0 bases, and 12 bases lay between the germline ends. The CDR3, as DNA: TGTGCCAGCAGCGAGAAAGCCCTTGCAACTAATGAAAAACTGTTTTTT. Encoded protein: CASSEKALATNEKLFF.

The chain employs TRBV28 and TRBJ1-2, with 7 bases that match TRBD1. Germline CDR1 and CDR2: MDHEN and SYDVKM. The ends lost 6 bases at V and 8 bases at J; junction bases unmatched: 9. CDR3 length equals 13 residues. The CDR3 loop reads CASRIQGVVGYTF. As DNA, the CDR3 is TGTGCCAGCAGAATCCAGGGGGTCGTAGGCTACACCTTC.

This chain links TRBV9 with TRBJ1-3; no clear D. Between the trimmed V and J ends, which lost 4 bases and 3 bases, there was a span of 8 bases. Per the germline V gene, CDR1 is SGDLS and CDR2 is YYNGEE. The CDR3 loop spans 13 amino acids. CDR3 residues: CASSPMGGNTIYF. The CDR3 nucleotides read TGTGCCAGCAGCCCCATGGGTGGAAACACCATATATTTT. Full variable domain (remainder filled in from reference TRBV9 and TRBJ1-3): DSGVTQTPKHLITATGQRVTLRCSPRSGDLSVYWYQQSLDQGLQFLIQYYNGEERAKGNILERFSAQQFPDLHSELNLSSLELGDSALYFCASSPMGGNTIYFGEGSWLTVV.

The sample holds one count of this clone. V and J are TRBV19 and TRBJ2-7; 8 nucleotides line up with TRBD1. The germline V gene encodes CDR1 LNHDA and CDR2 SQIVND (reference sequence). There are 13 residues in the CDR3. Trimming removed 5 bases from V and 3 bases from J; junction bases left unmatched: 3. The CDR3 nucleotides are TGTGCCAGTAGTTTCGGACAGGGCTACGAGCAGTACTTC. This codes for CASSFGQGYEQYF.

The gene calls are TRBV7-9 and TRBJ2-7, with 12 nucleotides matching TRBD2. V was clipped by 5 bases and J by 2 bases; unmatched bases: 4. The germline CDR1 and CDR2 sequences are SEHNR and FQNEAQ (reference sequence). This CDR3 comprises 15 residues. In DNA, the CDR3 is TGTGCCAGCAGCCGGACTAGCGGGACCCCCTACGAGCAGTACTTC. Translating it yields CASSRTSGTPYEQYF.

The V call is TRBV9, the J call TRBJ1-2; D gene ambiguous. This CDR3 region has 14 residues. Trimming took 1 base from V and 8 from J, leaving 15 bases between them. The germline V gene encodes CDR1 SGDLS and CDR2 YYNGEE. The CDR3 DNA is TGTGCCAGCAGCGTAACTCCCATCAACGGAGGCTACACCTTC. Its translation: CASSVTPINGGYTF.

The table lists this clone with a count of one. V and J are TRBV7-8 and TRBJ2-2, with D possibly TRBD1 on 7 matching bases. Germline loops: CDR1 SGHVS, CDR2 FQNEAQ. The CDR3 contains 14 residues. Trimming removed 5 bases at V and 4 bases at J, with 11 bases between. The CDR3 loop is CASSGTAGTGELFF. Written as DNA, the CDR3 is TGTGCCAGCAGCGGGACAGCGGGCACCGGGGAGCTGTTTTTT.

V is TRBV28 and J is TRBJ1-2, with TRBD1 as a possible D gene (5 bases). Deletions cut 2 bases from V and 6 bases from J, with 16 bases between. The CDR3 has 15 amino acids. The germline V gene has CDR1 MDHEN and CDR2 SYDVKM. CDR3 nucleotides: TGTGCCAGCAGTTTAGGGGCGGGAAACCCCGATGGCTACACCTTC. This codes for CASSLGAGNPDGYTF.

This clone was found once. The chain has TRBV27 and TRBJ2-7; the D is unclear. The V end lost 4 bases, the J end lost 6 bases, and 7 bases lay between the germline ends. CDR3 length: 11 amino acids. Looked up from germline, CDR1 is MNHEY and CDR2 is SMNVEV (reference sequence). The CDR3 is CASSSGSEQYF. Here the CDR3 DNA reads TGTGCCAGCAGTTCCGGAAGCGAGCAGTACTTC.

The CDR3 loop reads CASSGNYEQYF. The DNA of the CDR3 is TGTGCCAGCAGCGGTAACTACGAGCAGTACTTC. The gene calls are TRBV5-4 and TRBJ2-7; D is unclear. Trimming took off 4 bases at V and 3 bases at J, with 5 bases between the two ends. CDR1 is SGHNT, CDR2 YYREEE, per germline (reference sequence). There are 11 residues in the CDR3.

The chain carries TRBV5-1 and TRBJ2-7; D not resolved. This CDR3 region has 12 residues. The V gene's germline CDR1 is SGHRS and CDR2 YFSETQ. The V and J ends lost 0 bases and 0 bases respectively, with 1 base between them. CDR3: CASSLVSYEQYF. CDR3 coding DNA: TGCGCCAGCAGCTTGGTCTCCTACGAGCAGTACTTC.

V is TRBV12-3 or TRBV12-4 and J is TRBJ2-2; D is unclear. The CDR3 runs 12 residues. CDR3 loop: CVMGANTGELFF. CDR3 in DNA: TGTGTTATGGGCGCGAACACCGGGGAGCTGTTTTTT.

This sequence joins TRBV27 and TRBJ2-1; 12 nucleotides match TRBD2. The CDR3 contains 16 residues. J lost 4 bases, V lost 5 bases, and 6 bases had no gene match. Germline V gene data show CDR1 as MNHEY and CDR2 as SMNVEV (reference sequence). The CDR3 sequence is CASSTRTSGTYNEQFF. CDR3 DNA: TGTGCCAGCAGTACGCGGACTAGCGGGACTTACAATGAGCAGTTCTTC.

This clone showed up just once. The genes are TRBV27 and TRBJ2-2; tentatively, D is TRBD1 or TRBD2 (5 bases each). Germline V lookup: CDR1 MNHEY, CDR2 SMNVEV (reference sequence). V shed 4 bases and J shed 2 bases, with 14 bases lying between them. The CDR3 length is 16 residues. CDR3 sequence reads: CASSSVPGPNTGELFF. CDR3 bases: TGTGCCAGCAGTTCCGTGCCGGGACCCAACACCGGGGAGCTGTTTTTT.

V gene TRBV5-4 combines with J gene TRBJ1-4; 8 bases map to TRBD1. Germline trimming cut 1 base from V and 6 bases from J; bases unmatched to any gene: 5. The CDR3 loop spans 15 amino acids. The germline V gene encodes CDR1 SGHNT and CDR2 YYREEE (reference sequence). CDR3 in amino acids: CASSLFPDRDEKLFF. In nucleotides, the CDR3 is TGTGCCAGCAGCTTGTTCCCGGACAGGGATGAAAAACTGTTTTTT.

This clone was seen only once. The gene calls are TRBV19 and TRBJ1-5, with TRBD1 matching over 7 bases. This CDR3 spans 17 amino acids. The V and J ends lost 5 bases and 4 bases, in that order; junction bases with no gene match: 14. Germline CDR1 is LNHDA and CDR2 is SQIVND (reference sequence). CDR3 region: CASSPRDSVQTNQPQHF. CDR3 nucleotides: TGTGCCAGTAGTCCCCGGGACAGTGTCCAAACGAATCAGCCCCAGCATTTT.

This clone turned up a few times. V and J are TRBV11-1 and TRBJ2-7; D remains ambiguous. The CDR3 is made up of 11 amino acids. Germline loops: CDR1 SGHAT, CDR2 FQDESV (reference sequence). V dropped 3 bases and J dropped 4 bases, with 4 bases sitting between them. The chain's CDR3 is CASSFEYEQYF. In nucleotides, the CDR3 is TGTGCCAGCAGCTTTGAGTACGAGCAGTACTTC.

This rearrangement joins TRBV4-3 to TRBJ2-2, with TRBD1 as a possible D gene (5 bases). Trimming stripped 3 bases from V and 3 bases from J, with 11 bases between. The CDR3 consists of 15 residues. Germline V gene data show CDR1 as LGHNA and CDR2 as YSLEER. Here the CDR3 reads CASSHRVPDTGELFF. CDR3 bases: TGCGCCAGCAGCCACAGGGTTCCGGACACCGGGGAGCTGTTTTTT.

The CDR3 here is CASGGGYSNTGELFF. CDR3 sequence (DNA): TGTGCCAGTGGGGGGGGCTACTCCAACACCGGGGAGCTGTTTTTT. The chain is built from TRBV2 and TRBJ2-2, with a tentative D call TRBD2 (7 bases). Germline V gene lookup returns CDR1 SNHLY and CDR2 FYNNEI. The CDR3 covers 15 residues. Trimming left V 9 bases short and J 2 bases short, with 16 bases between.

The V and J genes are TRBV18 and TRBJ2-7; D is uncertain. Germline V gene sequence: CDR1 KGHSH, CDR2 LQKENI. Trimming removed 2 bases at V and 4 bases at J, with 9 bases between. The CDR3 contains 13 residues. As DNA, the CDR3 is TGTGCCAGCTCACCAGCCCTATCTTACGAGCAGTACTTC. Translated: CASSPALSYEQYF.

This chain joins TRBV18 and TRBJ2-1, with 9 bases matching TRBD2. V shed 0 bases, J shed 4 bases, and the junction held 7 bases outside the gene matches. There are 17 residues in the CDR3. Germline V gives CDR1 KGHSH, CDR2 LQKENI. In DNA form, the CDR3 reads TGTGCCAGCTCACCACCGAGGGCTAGCGGGATGTACAATGAGCAGTTCTTC. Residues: CASSPPRASGMYNEQFF.